This T cell receptor beta chain was observed in a study of read filtering for tumor transcriptome and immune sequencing. This library used roughly 370 ng RNA and molecular barcoded adaptors spanning alpha/delta and beta/gamma chains. Using its own MiXCR run on the reads, TCRdb lists one record per CDR3 protein. This repertoire shows 60,000 or so distinct CDR3 sequences, approximately 18% found once; its top ten account for roughly a tenth. Study-level findings and limits: Approximately 87% of IR-seq clonotypes had a single read, yet these held approximately 3.5% of reads. Dropping single-read clonotypes raised IR-seq and RNA-seq shared-clonotype correlation.

Worth noting for this clonotype: Its antigen is not known. Its ends do not fully match the called genes, so a read error is possible.

The CDR3 consists of 18 residues. Germline CDR1 is SNHLY and CDR2 is FYNNEI. This clonotype was sampled from a donor at least 40 years old with multiple myeloma. The sequenced sample consisted of a population of CD138-negative cells sorted from bone marrow. The rearrangement links TRBV2 to TRBJ1-6; TRBD1 aligns across 12 bases. This CDR3 reads CASSAGQGAVSYNSPLHF. The CDR3 DNA follows: TGTGCCAGCAGTGCGGGACAGGGGGCGGTGTCCTATAATTCTCCCCTCCACTTT. The full variable domain, in which reference TRBV2 and TRBJ1-6 provide the parts outside the CDR3, is EPEVTQTPSHQVTQMGQEVILRCVPISNHLYFYWYRQILGQKVEFLVSFYNNEISEKSEIFDDQFSVERPDGSNFTLKIRSTKLEDSAMYFCASSAGQGAVSYNSPLHFGNGTRLTVT.